The sequence of this TCR beta chain was determined in a study of cytomegalovirus exposure and HLA in healthy donors. Findings and limits, study-wide: A later analysis by the authors found several of the most significant clusters apparently linked to common viral pathogens.

With 60 Vbeta and 13 Jbeta primers, the PCR was carried out. Method: immunoSEQ multiplex PCR; TCRdb's copy keeps in-frame clones and lacks some. The sample lists around 140,000 clones; approximately 9% were seen once. Germline CDR1 reads SEHNR; CDR2 reads FQNEAQ (reference sequence). CDR3 length: 12 amino acids. V dropped 1 base and J dropped 8 bases, with 8 bases sitting between them. Of note for this clone: Its antigen is not identified.

V gene TRBV7-9 combines with J gene TRBJ1-2, with D possibly matching TRBD1 (5 bases). The receptor's source is a woman aged 35 to 49 in good health and CMV-seropositive. The sequencing input was PBMCs. The chain's CDR3 is CASSLGQNGYTF. DNA for the CDR3: TGTGCCAGCAGCTTAGGACAGAACGGCTACACCTTC.